This TCR beta chain was profiled in a study of naive and memory T cell subsets. Study-level findings and limits: Especially in CD8 cells, naive repertoires contained a few larger clonotypes, possibly CD45RA-re-expressing memory cells. In naive cells, over 85% of TCR sequences were seen only once. Activation and differentiation may alter RNA-based TCR counts.

The V end lost 2 bases, the J end lost 5 bases, and 7 bases lay between the germline ends. Looked up from germline, CDR1 is ENHRY and CDR2 is SYGVKD. This CDR3 is 12 amino acids long. Turning to this clonotype: Its antigen is as yet unknown.

Two oligonucleotides, mixed equimolar, formed the beta constant-region primer covering TRBC1 and TRBC2. The ligated cDNA underwent four PCR rounds using SP2 and nested alpha and beta constant-region primers. TCRdb re-derived calls from the UMI-ligation and nested PCR reads in MiXCR, one entry per CDR3 protein. The sample yields 150,000 or so distinct CDR3 sequences, about 23% seen once. What was sequenced was naive CD4+ T cells from blood. The chain joins TRBV10-3 to TRBJ2-7; D is unclear. This sequence was found in a human donor in good health. The CDR3 DNA reads as TGTGCCATCAGTGAGCGGATCAACGAGCAGTACTTC. This sequence encodes CAISERINEQYF.